Below, 12 T cell receptor beta chains from the same sample are listed, as sequenced in a study of T cell clonotyping in hematopoietic cell transplantation. Method: immunoSEQ multiplex PCR; TCRdb's copy keeps in-frame clones and lacks some. The repertoire includes about 16,000 clones, around 90% of them detected once, and about 2.5% sits in the top ten. The sample was peripheral blood mononuclear cells. These receptors were collected from a man aged 45-65 years in good health. Some clones in this sample may be carry-over from other donors' samples.

This chain connects TRBV5-1 to TRBJ1-1, with TRBD1 identical over 8 bases. CDR3 length: 14 amino acids. CDR1 and CDR2 (germline): SGHRS, YFSETQ. The V segment lost 3 bases and the J segment 11 bases; nucleotides outside the gene matches: 12. The DNA of the CDR3 is TGCGCCAGCAGCTCCGGACAGGGAAGAGGGCCGGCTTTCTTT. Translating it yields CASSSGQGRGPAFF.

The J gene is TRBJ2-3, the V gene TRBV11-3; 8 bases line up with TRBD1. Germline lookup yields CDR1 SGHNT and CDR2 YENEEA. The J segment lost 4 bases and the V segment lost 4 bases, leaving 4 bases of the junction unmatched. This CDR3 comprises 14 residues. The CDR3 sequence: CASSSDRVSDTQYF. In DNA form, the CDR3 reads TGTGCCAGCAGCTCGGACAGGGTTTCAGATACGCAGTATTTT.

The chain carries TRBV30 and TRBJ1-5; D unclear. With 2 bases removed from V and 8 bases from J, the gap between germline ends came to 7 bases. The CDR3 extends over 11 amino acids. CDR1 and CDR2 (germline): GTSNPN, SVGIG (reference sequence). The CDR3 here is CAWSTGEPQHF. The CDR3 DNA follows: TGTGCCTGGAGTACGGGTGAGCCCCAGCATTTT.

V usage is TRBV5-1 and J usage is TRBJ1-1; no clear D. The CDR3 is 15 amino acids. Germline assignment: CDR1 SGHRS and CDR2 YFSETQ. Trimming cost V 4 bases and J 0 bases, with 13 bases left between them. For the CDR3, the DNA is TGCGCCAGCAGCCCAGGACTCTTAATGAACACTGAAGCTTTCTTT. This encodes CASSPGLLMNTEAFF. Full variable domain (missing parts from reference TRBV5-1 and TRBJ1-1): KAGVTQTPRYLIKTRGQQVTLSCSPISGHRSVSWYQQTPGQGLQFLFEYFSETQRNKGNFPGRFSGRQFSNSRSEMNVSTLELGDSALYLCASSPGLLMNTEAFFGQGTRLTVV.

This clone was counted a single time. The chain employs TRBV6-5 and TRBJ2-7; D is unclear. CDR3 size: 13 residues. Germline CDR1 is MNHEY and CDR2 is SVGAGI. Between the trimmed V and J ends, which lost 2 bases and 4 bases, there was a span of 9 bases. The DNA of the CDR3 is TGTGCCAGCAGTTACACCGACGGTTACGAGCAGTACTTC. This sequence encodes CASSYTDGYEQYF.

The chain couples TRBV7-2 to TRBJ2-2, with D hard to call. Germline CDR1 is SGHTA and CDR2 is FQGNSA. V was cut by 0 bases and J by 4 bases, with 3 bases left in between. This CDR3 spans 13 amino acids. The CDR3 region is CASSLAATGELFF. The CDR3 DNA is TGTGCCAGCAGCTTAGCGGCCACCGGGGAGCTGTTTTTT. The full variable domain, its missing parts supplied by reference TRBV7-2 and TRBJ2-2, is GAGVSQSPSNKVTEKGKDVELRCDPISGHTALYWYRQSLGQGLEFLIYFQGNSAPDKSGLPSDRFSAERTGGSVSTLTIQRTQQEDSAVYLCASSLAATGELFFGEGSRLTVL.

This sequence joins TRBV4-2 and TRBJ1-3; D is undetermined. Trimming pared 0 bases from V and 0 bases from J, leaving 6 bases between. CDR1 is LGHNA and CDR2 is YNFKEQ in the germline V gene. CDR3 length: 15 residues. CDR3 sequence reads: CASSQDRTSGNTIYF. The CDR3 DNA sequence: TGTGCCAGCAGCCAAGACAGGACCTCTGGAAACACCATATATTTT.

The sample holds one count of this clone. The V gene is TRBV7-9, the J gene TRBJ2-4, with a tentative D call TRBD1 (5 bases). The CDR3 length is 14 residues. Germline V lookup: CDR1 SEHNR, CDR2 FQNEAQ (reference sequence). V was pared by 2 bases and J by 8 bases, with 13 bases between. The CDR3 loop reads CASSLNRQGDIQYF. The CDR3 DNA follows: TGTGCCAGCAGCTTAAACAGACAAGGGGACATTCAGTACTTC. Full variable domain (remainder filled in from reference TRBV7-9 and TRBJ2-4): DTGVSQNPRHKITKRGQNVTFRCDPISEHNRLYWYRQTLGQGPEFLTYFQNEAQLEKSRLLSDRFSAERPKGSFSTLEIQRTEQGDSAMYLCASSLNRQGDIQYFGAGTRLSVL.

The J gene is TRBJ2-7, the V gene TRBV5-4; D may be TRBD1 (5 bases). CDR3 length equals 13 residues. Germline CDR1 SGHNT, CDR2 YYREEE (reference sequence). V lost 0 bases to trimming and J lost 6 bases, with 10 bases between them. The CDR3 DNA follows: TGTGCCAGCAGCTTGGACAGGATCGGCGAGCAGTACTTC. Translating it yields CASSLDRIGEQYF.

J is TRBJ1-1 and V is TRBV6-5; 9 bases fit TRBD1. This CDR3 region has 13 residues. Germline values: CDR1 MNHEY, CDR2 SVGAGI. With 5 bases clipped from V and 6 bases from J, the junction kept 4 bases outside the gene matches. The CDR3 sequence is CASSVTGGPEAFF. CDR3 DNA sequence: TGTGCCAGCAGTGTTACAGGGGGCCCTGAAGCTTTCTTT.

This chain joins TRBV10-3 and TRBJ2-3; 8 nucleotides match TRBD2. Germline V gene sequence: CDR1 ENHRY, CDR2 SYGVKD. This CDR3 comprises 14 residues. With 8 bases clipped from V and 0 bases from J, the junction kept 4 bases outside the gene matches. This CDR3 is CAIGSGGSTDTQYF. CDR3 DNA sequence: TGTGCCATCGGGTCGGGGGGGAGCACAGATACGCAGTATTTT.

This clone was detected once. The rearrangement joins TRBV5-4 to TRBJ1-2, with D tentatively TRBD1 (6 bases). Between the trimmed V and J ends, which lost 4 bases and 8 bases, there was a span of 24 bases. The CDR3 has 16 amino acids. Germline lookup yields CDR1 SGHNT and CDR2 YYREEE (reference sequence). The CDR3, as DNA: TGTGCCAGCAGCGACTGGGGGGCGAGGGGGGCGGAAGGCTACACCTTC. Protein product: CASSDWGARGAEGYTF.